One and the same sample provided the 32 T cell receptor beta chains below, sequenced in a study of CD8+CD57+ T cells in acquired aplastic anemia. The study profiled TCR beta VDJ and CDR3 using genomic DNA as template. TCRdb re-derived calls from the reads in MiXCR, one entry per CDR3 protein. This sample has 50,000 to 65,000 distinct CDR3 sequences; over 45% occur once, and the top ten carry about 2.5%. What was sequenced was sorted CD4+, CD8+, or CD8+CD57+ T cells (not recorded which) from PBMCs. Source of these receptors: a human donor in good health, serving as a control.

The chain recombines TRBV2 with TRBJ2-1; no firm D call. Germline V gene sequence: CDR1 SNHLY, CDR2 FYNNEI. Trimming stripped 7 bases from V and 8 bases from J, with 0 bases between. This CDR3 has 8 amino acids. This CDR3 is CASNEQFF. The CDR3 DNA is TGTGCCAGCAATGAGCAGTTCTTC.

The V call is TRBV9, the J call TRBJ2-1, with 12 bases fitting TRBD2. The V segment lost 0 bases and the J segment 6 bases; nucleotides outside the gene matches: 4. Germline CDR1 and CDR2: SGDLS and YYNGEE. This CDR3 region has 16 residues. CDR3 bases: TGTGCCAGCAGCGTAGGGCTAGCGGGAGGGCTCAATGAGCAGTTCTTC. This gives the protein CASSVGLAGGLNEQFF.

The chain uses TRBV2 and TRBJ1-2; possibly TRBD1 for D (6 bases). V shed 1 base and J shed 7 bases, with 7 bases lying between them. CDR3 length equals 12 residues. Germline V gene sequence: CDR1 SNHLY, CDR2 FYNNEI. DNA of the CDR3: TGTGCCAGCAGTGAAGAGGGGGGTGGCTACACCTTC. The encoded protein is CASSEEGGGYTF.

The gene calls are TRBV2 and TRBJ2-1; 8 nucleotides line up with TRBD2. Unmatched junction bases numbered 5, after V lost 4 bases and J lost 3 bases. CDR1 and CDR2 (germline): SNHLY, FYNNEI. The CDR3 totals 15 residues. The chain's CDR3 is CASSGSGTSYNEQFF. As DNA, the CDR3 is TGTGCCAGCAGTGGGTCCGGGACTAGCTACAATGAGCAGTTCTTC.

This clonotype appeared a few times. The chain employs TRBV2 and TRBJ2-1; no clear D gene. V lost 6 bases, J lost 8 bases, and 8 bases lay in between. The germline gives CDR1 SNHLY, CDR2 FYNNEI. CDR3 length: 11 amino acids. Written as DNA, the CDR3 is TGTGCCAGCAGCTACAAGGATGAGCAGTTCTTC. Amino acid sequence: CASSYKDEQFF.

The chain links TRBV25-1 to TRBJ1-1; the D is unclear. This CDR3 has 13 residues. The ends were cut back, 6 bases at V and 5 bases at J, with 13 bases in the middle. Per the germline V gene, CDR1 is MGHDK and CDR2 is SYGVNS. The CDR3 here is CASSQAVGTEAFF. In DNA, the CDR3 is TGTGCCAGCAGCCAAGCGGTCGGAACTGAAGCTTTCTTT.

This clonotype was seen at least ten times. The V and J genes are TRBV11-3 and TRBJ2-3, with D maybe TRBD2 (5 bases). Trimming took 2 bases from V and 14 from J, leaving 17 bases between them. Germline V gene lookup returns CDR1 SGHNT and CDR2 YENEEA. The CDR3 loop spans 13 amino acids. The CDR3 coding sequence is TGTGCCAGCAGCTTACTTTCAACTAGTCTCCCGTATTTT. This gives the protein CASSLLSTSLPYF.

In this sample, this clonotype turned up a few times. The CDR3 spells CATSVESGGPYGYTF. CDR3 nucleotide sequence: TGTGCCACCAGTGTGGAGTCAGGCGGACCGTATGGCTACACCTTC. The V call is TRBV24-1, the J call TRBJ1-2; D not resolved. The germline V gene has CDR1 KGHDR and CDR2 SFDVKD. Trimming pared 5 bases from V and 5 bases from J, leaving 17 bases between. This CDR3 spans 15 amino acids.

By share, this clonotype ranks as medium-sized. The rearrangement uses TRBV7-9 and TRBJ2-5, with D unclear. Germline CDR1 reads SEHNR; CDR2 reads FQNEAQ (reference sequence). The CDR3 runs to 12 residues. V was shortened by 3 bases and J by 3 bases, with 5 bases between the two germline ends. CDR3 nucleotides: TGTGCCAGCAGCTTTGGGGAAGAGACCCAGTACTTC. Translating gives CASSFGEETQYF.

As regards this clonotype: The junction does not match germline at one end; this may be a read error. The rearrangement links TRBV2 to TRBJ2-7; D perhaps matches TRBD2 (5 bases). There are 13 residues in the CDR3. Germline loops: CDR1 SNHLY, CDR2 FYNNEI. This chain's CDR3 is CASSDWGSGELYF. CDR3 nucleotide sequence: TGTGCCAGCAGTGATTGGGGTTCCGGGGAGCTGTACTTC.

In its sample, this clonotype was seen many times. The CDR3 loop reads CSAGLAERFYNEQFF. The CDR3, as DNA: TGCAGTGCTGGCCTAGCGGAGAGATTCTACAATGAGCAGTTCTTC. The chain recombines TRBV20-1 with TRBJ2-1; 7 bases are shared with TRBD2. The V and J ends lost 5 bases and 3 bases, in that order; junction bases with no gene match: 10. The germline gives CDR1 DFQATT, CDR2 SNEGSKA (reference sequence). CDR3 length equals 15 residues.

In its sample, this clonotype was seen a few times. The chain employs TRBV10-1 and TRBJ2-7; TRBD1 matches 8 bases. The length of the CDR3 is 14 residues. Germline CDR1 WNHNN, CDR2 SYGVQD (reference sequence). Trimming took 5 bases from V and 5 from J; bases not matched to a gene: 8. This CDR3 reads CASSNTQDRDEQYF. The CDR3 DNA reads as TGCGCCAGCAGTAATACGCAGGACAGGGACGAGCAGTACTTC.

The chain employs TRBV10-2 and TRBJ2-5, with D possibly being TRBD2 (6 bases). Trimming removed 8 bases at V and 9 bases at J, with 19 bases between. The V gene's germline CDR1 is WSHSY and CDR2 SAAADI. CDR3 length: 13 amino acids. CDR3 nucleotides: TGCGCCAGCCGACCCGGGGTGAGCGGGTCCCAGTACTTC. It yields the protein CASRPGVSGSQYF.

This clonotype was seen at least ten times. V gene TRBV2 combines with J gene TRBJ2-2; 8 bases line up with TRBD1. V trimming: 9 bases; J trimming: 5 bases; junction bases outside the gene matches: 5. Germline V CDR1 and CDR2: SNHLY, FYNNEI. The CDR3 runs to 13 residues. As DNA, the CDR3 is TGTGCCAGTGGGACAGGTTTAACCGGGGAGCTGTTTTTT. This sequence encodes CASGTGLTGELFF.

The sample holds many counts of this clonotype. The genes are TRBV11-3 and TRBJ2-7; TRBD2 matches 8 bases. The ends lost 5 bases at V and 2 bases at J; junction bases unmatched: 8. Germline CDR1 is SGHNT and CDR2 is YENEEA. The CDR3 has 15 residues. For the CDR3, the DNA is TGTGCCAGCAGCCACATAGCGGGACCAACCTACGAGCAGTACTTC. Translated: CASSHIAGPTYEQYF.

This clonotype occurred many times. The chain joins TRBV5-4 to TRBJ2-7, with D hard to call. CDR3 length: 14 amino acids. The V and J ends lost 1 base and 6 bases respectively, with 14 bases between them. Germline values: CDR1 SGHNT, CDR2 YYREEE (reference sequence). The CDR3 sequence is CASSLPGYRSEQYF. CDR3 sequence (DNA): TGTGCCAGCAGCTTGCCCGGGTATCGGAGCGAGCAGTACTTC.

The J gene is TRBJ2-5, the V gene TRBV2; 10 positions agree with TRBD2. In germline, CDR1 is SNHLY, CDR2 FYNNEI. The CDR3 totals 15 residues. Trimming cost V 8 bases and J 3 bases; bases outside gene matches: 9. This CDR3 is CASCREGLAEETQYF. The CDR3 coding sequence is TGTGCCAGCTGCCGTGAAGGACTAGCGGAAGAGACCCAGTACTTC.

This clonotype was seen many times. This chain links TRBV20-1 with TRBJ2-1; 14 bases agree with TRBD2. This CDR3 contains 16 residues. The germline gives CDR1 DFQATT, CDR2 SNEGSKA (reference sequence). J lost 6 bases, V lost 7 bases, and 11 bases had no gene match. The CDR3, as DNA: TGCAGTGGAGGGGGGACTAGCGGGAGTTTGGGCAATGAGCAGTTCTTC. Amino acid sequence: CSGGGTSGSLGNEQFF.

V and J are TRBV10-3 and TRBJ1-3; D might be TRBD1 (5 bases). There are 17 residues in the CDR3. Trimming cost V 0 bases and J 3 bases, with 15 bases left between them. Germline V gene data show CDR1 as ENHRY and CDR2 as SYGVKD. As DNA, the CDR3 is TGTGCCATCAGTGAGTCGACGTTGACAGCCCGTGGAAACACCATATATTTT. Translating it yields CAISESTLTARGNTIYF.

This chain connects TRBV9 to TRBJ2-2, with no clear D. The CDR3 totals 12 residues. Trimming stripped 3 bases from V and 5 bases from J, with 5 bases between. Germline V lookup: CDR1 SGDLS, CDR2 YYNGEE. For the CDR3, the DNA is TGTGCCAGCAGCGAGAGTACCGGGGAGCTGTTTTTT. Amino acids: CASSESTGELFF.

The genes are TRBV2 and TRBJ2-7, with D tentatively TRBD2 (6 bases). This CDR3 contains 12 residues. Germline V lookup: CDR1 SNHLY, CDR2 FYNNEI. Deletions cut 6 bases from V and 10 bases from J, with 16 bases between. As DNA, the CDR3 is TGTGCCAGCAGCTCGCGGACTACTTCACAGTACTTC. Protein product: CASSSRTTSQYF.

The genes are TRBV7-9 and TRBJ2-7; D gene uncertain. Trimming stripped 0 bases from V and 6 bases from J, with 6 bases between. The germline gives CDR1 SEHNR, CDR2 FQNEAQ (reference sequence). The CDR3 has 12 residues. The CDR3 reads CASSLAGREQYF. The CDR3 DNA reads TGTGCCAGCAGCTTAGCTGGGCGCGAGCAGTACTTC.

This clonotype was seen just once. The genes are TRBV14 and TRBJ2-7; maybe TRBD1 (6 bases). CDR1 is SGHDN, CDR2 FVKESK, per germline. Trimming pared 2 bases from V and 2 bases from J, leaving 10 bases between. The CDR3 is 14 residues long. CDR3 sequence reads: CASSQRTETYEQYF. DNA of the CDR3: TGTGCCAGCAGCCAACGGACAGAGACCTACGAGCAGTACTTC.

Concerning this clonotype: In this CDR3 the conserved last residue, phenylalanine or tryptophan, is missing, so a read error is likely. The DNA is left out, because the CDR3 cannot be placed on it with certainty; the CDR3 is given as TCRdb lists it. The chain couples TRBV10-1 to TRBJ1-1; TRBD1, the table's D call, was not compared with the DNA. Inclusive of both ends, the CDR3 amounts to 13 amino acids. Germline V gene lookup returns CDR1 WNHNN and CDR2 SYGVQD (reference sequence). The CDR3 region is CASSESGPREAFL.

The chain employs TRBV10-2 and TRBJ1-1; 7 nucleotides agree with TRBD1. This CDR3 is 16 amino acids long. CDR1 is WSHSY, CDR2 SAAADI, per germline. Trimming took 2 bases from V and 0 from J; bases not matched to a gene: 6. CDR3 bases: TGCGCCAGCAGTGAGCCACGACAGGGTATGAACACTGAAGCTTTCTTT. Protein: CASSEPRQGMNTEAFF.

In DNA, the CDR3 is TGTGCCAGCAGTGCACAGTTAAACTACAATGAGCAGTTCTTC. Its translation: CASSAQLNYNEQFF. The J gene is TRBJ2-1, the V gene TRBV2; D call uncertain. Germline V lookup: CDR1 SNHLY, CDR2 FYNNEI. The CDR3 consists of 14 residues. The V gene lost 4 bases and the J gene lost 3 bases, with 10 bases spanning the gap.

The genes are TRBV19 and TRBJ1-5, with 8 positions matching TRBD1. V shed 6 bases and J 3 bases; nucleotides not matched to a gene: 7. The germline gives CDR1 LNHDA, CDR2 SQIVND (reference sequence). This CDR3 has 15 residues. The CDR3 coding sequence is TGTGCCAGTAGCCGACAGGGGAGAAACAATCAGCCCCAGCATTTT. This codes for CASSRQGRNNQPQHF.

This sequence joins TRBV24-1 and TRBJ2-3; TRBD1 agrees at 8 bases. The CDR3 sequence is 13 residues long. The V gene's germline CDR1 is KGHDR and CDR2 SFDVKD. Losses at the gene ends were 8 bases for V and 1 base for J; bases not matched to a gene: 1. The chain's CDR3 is CATTTGGTDTQYF. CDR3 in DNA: TGTGCCACCACGACAGGGGGCACAGATACGCAGTATTTT.

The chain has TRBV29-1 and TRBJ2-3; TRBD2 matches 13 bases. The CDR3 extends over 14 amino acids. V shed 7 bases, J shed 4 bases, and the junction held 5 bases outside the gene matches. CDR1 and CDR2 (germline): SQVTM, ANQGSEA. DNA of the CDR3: TGCAGCGACAGACTAGCGGGAGGATCAGATACGCAGTATTTT. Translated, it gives CSDRLAGGSDTQYF.

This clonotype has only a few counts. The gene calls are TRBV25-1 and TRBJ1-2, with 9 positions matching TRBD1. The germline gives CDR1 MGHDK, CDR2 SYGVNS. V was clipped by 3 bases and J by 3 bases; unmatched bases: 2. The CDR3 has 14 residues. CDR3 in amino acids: CASSDRDRDYGYTF. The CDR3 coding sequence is TGTGCCAGCAGTGACCGGGACAGGGACTATGGCTACACCTTC.

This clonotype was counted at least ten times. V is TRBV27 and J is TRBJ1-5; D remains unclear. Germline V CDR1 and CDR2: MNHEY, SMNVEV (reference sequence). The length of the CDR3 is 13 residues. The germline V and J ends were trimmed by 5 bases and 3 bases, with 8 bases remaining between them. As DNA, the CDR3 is TGTGCCAGCAGTCTACAGTACAATCAGCCCCAGCATTTT. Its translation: CASSLQYNQPQHF.

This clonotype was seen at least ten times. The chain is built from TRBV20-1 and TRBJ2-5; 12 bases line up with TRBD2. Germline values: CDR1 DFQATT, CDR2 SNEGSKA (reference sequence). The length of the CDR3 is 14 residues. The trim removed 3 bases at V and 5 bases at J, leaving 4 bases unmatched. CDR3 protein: CSARGTSGSETQYF. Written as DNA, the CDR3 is TGCAGTGCTAGGGGGACTAGCGGGTCCGAGACCCAGTACTTC.